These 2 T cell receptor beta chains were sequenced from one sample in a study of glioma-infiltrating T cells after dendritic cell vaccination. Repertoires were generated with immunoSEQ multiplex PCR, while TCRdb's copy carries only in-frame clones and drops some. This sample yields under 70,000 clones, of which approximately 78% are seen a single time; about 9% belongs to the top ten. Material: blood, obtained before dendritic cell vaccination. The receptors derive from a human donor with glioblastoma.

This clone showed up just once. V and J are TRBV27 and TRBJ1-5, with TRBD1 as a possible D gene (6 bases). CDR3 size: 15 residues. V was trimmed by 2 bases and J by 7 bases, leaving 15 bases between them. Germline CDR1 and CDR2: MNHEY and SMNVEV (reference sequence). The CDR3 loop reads CASSLGGAQGQPQHF. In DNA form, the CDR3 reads TGTGCCAGCAGTTTAGGGGGGGCCCAAGGGCAGCCCCAGCATTTT.

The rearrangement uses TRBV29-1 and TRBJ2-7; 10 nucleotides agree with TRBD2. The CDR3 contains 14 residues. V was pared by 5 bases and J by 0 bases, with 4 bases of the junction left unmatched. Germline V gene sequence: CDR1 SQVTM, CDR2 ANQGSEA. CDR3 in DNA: TGCAGCGTTCGTAGCGGGGGGTCCTCCTACGAGCAGTACTTC. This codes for CSVRSGGSSYEQYF.